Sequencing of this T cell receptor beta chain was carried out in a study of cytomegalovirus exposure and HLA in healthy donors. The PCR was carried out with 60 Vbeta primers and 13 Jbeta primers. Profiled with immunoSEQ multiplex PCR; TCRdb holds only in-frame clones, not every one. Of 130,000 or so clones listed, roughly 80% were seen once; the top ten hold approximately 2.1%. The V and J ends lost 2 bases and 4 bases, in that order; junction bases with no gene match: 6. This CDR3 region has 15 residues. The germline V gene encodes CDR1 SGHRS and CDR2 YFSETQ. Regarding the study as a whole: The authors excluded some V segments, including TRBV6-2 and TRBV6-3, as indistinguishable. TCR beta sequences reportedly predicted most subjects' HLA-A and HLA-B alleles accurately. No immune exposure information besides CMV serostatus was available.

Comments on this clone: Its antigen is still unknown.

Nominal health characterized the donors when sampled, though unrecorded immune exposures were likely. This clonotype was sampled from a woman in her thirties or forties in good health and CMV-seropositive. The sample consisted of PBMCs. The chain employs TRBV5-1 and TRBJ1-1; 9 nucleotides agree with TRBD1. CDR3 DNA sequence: TGCGCCAGCAGCTTTGGGACAGGGCTAGCCACTGAAGCTTTCTTT. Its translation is CASSFGTGLATEAFF.